The present entry profiles one T cell receptor (beta chain) with its context. The data were produced by immunoSEQ multiplex PCR, yet TCRdb's version contains in-frame clones alone and is incomplete. The repertoire holds fewer than 200,000 clones, with around 87% as singletons. This specimen comes from a study of control samples from healthy donors and cancer patients. Germline-derived CDR1 and CDR2 are MGHRA and YSYEKL. Trimming cost V 0 bases and J 1 base, with 9 bases left between them. This CDR3 is built from 15 residues. This chain joins TRBV4-1 and TRBJ1-1; D is ambiguous. Sequenced: blood. The receptor was isolated from a woman aged 45-65 years in good health. The CDR3 DNA reads TGCGCCAGCAGCCAAGATCCTGGGCAGAACACTGAAGCTTTCTTT. Its protein is CASSQDPGQNTEAFF.